The 9 T cell receptor beta chains below all came from one sample that was sequenced in a study of blood T cells in healthy people across ages. Primed by a sample-barcoded 5' primer and a J-beta primer mix, a second PCR proceeded for roughly 6 to 12 cycles. TCRdb re-called the 5' RACE reads with MiXCR, one entry per CDR3 protein. The table records some 1,800,000 distinct CDR3 sequences, roughly two fifths of them present only once. The sequencing sample was made of blood. These TCRs come from a human donor in good health.

This chain uses TRBV7-2 with TRBJ2-2; D is perhaps TRBD1 (5 bases). CDR1 is SGHTA, CDR2 FQGNSA, per germline. The V and J ends lost 5 bases and 3 bases respectively, with 16 bases between them. The CDR3 consists of 16 residues. The CDR3 loop reads CASSLRTRGYTGELFF. The CDR3 coding sequence is TGTGCCAGCAGCCTCAGGACAAGGGGTTACACCGGGGAGCTGTTTTTT.

This clonotype was detected a few times. The V call is TRBV7-3, the J call TRBJ2-1; D perhaps matches TRBD2 (5 bases). Trimming took 3 bases from V and 9 from J, leaving 18 bases between them. Germline CDR1 SGHTA, CDR2 FQGTGA. The CDR3 is 15 amino acids. CDR3 sequence: CASSFRPLLAAEQFF. Written as DNA, the CDR3 is TGTGCCAGCAGCTTTCGTCCCCTTCTAGCCGCTGAGCAGTTCTTC.

The chain uses TRBV4-1 and TRBJ2-1; TRBD2 agrees at 9 bases. Trimming at V came to 2 bases and at J to 6 bases, leaving 5 bases not matched to a gene. Per germline, CDR1 MGHRA and CDR2 YSYEKL. The CDR3 consists of 15 residues. CDR3 in DNA: TGCGCCAGCAGCCAAAGGGCGGGACTAGCCAATGAGCAGTTCTTC. Translation gives CASSQRAGLANEQFF.

This chain connects TRBV10-3 to TRBJ2-7; no clear D. The CDR3 is 14 amino acids. CDR1 is ENHRY, CDR2 SYGVKD, per germline. Trimming shortened V by 5 bases and J by 4 bases, and 15 bases separated the two germline ends. The CDR3 region is CAISSDVEGYEQYF. The CDR3 DNA follows: TGTGCCATCAGTTCGGATGTAGAAGGGTACGAGCAGTACTTC.

The CDR3 loop is CASASYGAEPNGYTF. The CDR3 DNA sequence: TGTGCCAGCGCCTCATACGGGGCAGAGCCAAATGGCTACACCTTC. The chain links TRBV7-9 to TRBJ1-2, with D tentatively TRBD1 (5 bases). The CDR3 covers 15 residues. Deletions cut 8 bases from V and 6 bases from J, with 22 bases between. Germline V lookup: CDR1 SEHNR, CDR2 FQNEAQ (reference sequence).

The chain uses TRBV5-1 and TRBJ2-1; a weak D match, TRBD1 (5 bases). V gave up 0 bases and J gave up 6 bases, with 10 bases separating them. This CDR3 contains 14 residues. Looked up from germline, CDR1 is SGHRS and CDR2 is YFSETQ. This CDR3 is CASSLVDTGNEQFF. CDR3 nucleotide sequence: TGCGCCAGCAGCTTGGTGGACACAGGCAATGAGCAGTTCTTC. The full variable domain, completed using reference TRBV5-1 and TRBJ2-1, is KAGVTQTPRYLIKTRGQQVTLSCSPISGHRSVSWYQQTPGQGLQFLFEYFSETQRNKGNFPGRFSGRQFSNSRSEMNVSTLELGDSALYLCASSLVDTGNEQFFGPGTRLTVL.

This chain connects TRBV4-3 to TRBJ2-1, with D tentatively TRBD2 (5 bases). The CDR3 is made up of 16 amino acids. In germline, CDR1 is LGHNA, CDR2 YSLEER. The V end lost 4 bases, the J end lost 3 bases, and 16 bases lay between the germline ends. The CDR3 here is CASSPQPGTLYNEQFF. Written as DNA, the CDR3 is TGCGCCAGCAGCCCTCAACCGGGAACCCTCTACAATGAGCAGTTCTTC.

The chain carries TRBV12-3 or TRBV12-4 and TRBJ2-1; D is perhaps TRBD2 (5 bases). The CDR3 spans 13 residues. V was shortened by 5 bases and J by 9 bases, with 14 bases between the two germline ends. The CDR3 DNA reads as TGTGCCAGCAGTCCGACAACTAGGGCTGAGCAGTTCTTC. This sequence encodes CASSPTTRAEQFF.

The table lists this clonotype with a few counts. The chain employs TRBV4-2 and TRBJ2-5; possible D gene TRBD2, 6 bases. The J call is uncertain, as TRBJ2-7 better fits the DNA end. The germline V gene has CDR1 LGHNA and CDR2 YNFKEQ. The CDR3 has 13 amino acids. The CDR3 region is CASSQGGAHEQYF. The DNA of the CDR3 is TGTGCCAGCAGCCAAGGCGGGGCGCACGAGCAGTACTTC.